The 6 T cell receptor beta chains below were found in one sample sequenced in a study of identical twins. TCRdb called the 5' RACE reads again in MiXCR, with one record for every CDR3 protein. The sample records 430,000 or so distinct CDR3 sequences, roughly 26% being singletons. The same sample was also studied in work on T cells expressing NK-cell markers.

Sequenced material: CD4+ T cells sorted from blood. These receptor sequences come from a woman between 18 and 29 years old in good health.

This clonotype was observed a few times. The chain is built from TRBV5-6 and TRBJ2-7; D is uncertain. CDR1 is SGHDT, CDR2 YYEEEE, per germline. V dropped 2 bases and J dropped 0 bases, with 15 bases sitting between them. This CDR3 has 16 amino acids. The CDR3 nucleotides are TGTGCCAGCAGCTTAATAGTTGGCCTCTCCTCCTACGAGCAGTACTTC. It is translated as CASSLIVGLSSYEQYF.

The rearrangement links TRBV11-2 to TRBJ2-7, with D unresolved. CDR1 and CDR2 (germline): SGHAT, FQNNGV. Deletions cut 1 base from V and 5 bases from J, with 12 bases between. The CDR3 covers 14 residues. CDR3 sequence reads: CASSLVLWAHEQYF. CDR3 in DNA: TGTGCCAGCAGCTTAGTTCTTTGGGCTCACGAGCAGTACTTC.

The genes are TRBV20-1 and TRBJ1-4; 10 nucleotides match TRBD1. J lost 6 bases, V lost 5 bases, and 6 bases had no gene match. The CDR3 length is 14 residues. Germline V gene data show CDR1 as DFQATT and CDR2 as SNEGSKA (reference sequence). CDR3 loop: CSASLGTGDEKLFF. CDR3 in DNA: TGCAGTGCTTCCCTCGGGACAGGGGATGAAAAACTGTTTTTT.

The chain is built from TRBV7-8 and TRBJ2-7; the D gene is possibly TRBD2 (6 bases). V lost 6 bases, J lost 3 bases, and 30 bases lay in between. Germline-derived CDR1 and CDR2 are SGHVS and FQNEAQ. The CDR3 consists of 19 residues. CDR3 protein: CASSLPTTLGGSGDYEQYF. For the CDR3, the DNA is TGTGCCAGCAGTTTGCCTACTACCCTGGGAGGAAGTGGGGACTACGAGCAGTACTTC.

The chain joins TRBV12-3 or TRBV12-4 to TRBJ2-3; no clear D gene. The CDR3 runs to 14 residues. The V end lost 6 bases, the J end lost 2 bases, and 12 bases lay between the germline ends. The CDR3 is CASRPYMYTDTQYF. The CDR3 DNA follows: TGTGCCAGCAGGCCTTACATGTACACAGATACGCAGTATTTT.

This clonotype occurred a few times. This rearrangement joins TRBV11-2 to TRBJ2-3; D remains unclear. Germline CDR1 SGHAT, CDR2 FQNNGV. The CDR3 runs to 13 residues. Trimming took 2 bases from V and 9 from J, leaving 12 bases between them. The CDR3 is CASSLKQEWTQYF. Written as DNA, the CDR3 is TGTGCCAGCAGCTTAAAGCAGGAATGGACGCAGTATTTT.